This T cell receptor beta chain came from a study of breast tumors, draining lymph nodes, adjacent tissues. Study-wide points: That most tumor T cells come from lymph nodes remained unproven. Tumor and nontumor repertoires were significantly more similar in luminal-like than in basal-like breast cancer. Tumor repertoires ranked between lymph nodes and nontumor tissue in diversity, with V and J gene preferences.

TCRdb redid the calling of the multiplex PCR reads with MiXCR, one entry per CDR3 protein. Among 270,000 or so distinct CDR3 sequences listed, about 33% were seen once. As for this clonotype: Its antigen remains unknown.

Breast cancer patients provided tissue from their axillary draining lymph nodes. The sequencing input was axillary lymph node tissue. This clonotype originated in a female donor with breast cancer. Some clones in this sample may be carry-over from other donors' samples.

CDR3 sequence: CASSFRGGPDTQYF. CDR3 coding DNA: TGTGCCAGCAGCTTTAGGGGGGGGCCAGATACGCAGTATTTT. The rearrangement uses TRBV5-5 and TRBJ2-3; possibly TRBD2 for D (7 bases). V was clipped by 2 bases and J by 4 bases, with 11 bases between them. CDR3 length: 14 amino acids. Germline lookup yields CDR1 SGHKS and CDR2 YYEKEE (reference sequence).